These 2 T cell receptor beta chains share one sample of origin, sequenced in a study of blood T cells in healthy people across ages. Through a sample-barcoded 5' primer and a J-beta primer mix, a second PCR was run for roughly 6 to 12 cycles. In TCRdb, the 5' RACE reads were re-called with MiXCR into one record per CDR3 protein. The data hold roughly 1,500,000 distinct CDR3 sequences, with about 31% observed a single time. Sequenced material: blood. The source is a woman aged 25 to 39 in good health.

This clonotype was seen a few times. The gene calls are TRBV3-1 and TRBJ2-6; 10 positions agree with TRBD1. CDR1 is LGHDT and CDR2 is YNNKEL in the germline V gene (reference sequence). This CDR3 spans 19 amino acids. V was clipped by 3 bases and J by 0 bases; unmatched bases: 8. The CDR3 DNA follows: TGTGCCAGCAGCCACCTGTGGGGGACAGGGGCCTCTGGGGCCAACGTCCTGACTTTC. Translated, it gives CASSHLWGTGASGANVLTF.

The chain is built from TRBV27 and TRBJ2-5; perhaps TRBD2 as D (5 bases). The J call may be faulty, since TRBJ2-7 better matches the DNA end. Germline CDR1 is MNHEY and CDR2 is SMNVEV (reference sequence). The CDR3 contains 13 residues. In nucleotides, the CDR3 is TGTGCCAGCAGAGGGAGTTTTTGGTACGAGCAGTACTTC. Protein product: CASRGSFWYEQYF.